Following are 14 T cell receptor beta chains from one sample sequenced in a study of cytomegalovirus exposure and HLA in healthy donors. The study ran its PCR with 60 Vbeta and 13 Jbeta primers. The data were produced by immunoSEQ multiplex PCR, yet TCRdb's version contains in-frame clones alone and is incomplete. This table holds 200,000 to 250,000 clones, about 74% found once. Sequences were obtained from PBMCs. These TCRs come from a woman aged 25 to 39 in good health and CMV-seronegative.

This chain joins TRBV27 and TRBJ2-7, with D perhaps matching TRBD2 (7 bases). The CDR3 has 17 residues. The V end lost 5 bases, the J end lost 2 bases, and 22 bases lay between the germline ends. Looked up from germline, CDR1 is MNHEY and CDR2 is SMNVEV (reference sequence). CDR3 residues: CASSPHKGGSQTYEQYF. In DNA form, the CDR3 reads TGTGCCAGCAGTCCACACAAGGGGGGGTCCCAGACCTACGAGCAGTACTTC.

This rearrangement joins TRBV7-9 to TRBJ2-2; TRBD1 matches at 8 bases. The J segment lost 1 base and the V segment lost 6 bases, leaving 4 bases of the junction unmatched. The CDR3 loop spans 15 amino acids. Germline CDR1 reads SEHNR; CDR2 reads FQNEAQ (reference sequence). The CDR3 reads CASSPGTGNTGELFF. CDR3 in DNA: TGTGCCAGCAGTCCCGGGACAGGGAACACCGGGGAGCTGTTTTTT.

V is TRBV2 and J is TRBJ2-1; 7 positions match TRBD2. V trimming: 6 bases; J trimming: 3 bases; junction bases outside the gene matches: 14. The CDR3 totals 17 residues. CDR1 is SNHLY, CDR2 FYNNEI, per germline. CDR3 bases: TGTGCCAGCAGAGTGTCTCGGGGGGTGGGCTACTACAATGAGCAGTTCTTC. Amino acids: CASRVSRGVGYYNEQFF.

V and J are TRBV6-1 and TRBJ2-7; 11 nucleotides match TRBD2. With 8 bases clipped from V and 3 bases from J, the junction kept 6 bases outside the gene matches. This CDR3 is built from 14 residues. Germline lookup yields CDR1 MNHNS and CDR2 SASEGT. DNA of the CDR3: TGTGCCAGCGGACTAGCGGGCTTCGACTACGAGCAGTACTTC. This codes for CASGLAGFDYEQYF.

This clone has more than one count but fewer than ten. The sample has other DNA sequences that encode this CDR3 too. This rearrangement joins TRBV7-8 to TRBJ1-2, with TRBD1 as a possible D gene (5 bases). Germline assignment: CDR1 SGHVS and CDR2 FQNEAQ. The CDR3 has 13 residues. V dropped 5 bases and J dropped 3 bases, with 10 bases sitting between them. The CDR3 DNA follows: TGTGCCAGCAGCCCACAGGCAGACTATGGCTACACCTTC. Translation: CASSPQADYGYTF.

This clone was recorded only once. The CDR3 loop is CSVPDRGREKLFF. CDR3 coding DNA: TGCAGCGTCCCGGACAGGGGGCGAGAAAAACTGTTTTTT. The V call is TRBV29-1, the J call TRBJ1-4, with TRBD1 matching 11 bases. CDR1 SQVTM and CDR2 ANQGSEA come from the germline V gene. J lost 8 bases, V lost 6 bases, and 5 bases had no gene match. The CDR3 runs 13 residues.

A single count supports this clone. The rearrangement links TRBV10-3 to TRBJ2-1; D gene uncertain. Germline V gene data show CDR1 as ENHRY and CDR2 as SYGVKD. The V and J ends lost 2 bases and 6 bases respectively, with 5 bases between them. This CDR3 is 12 amino acids long. The CDR3 region is CAISEAVNEQFF. The DNA for the CDR3 is TGTGCCATCAGTGAGGCAGTCAATGAGCAGTTCTTC.

Of note for this clone: At one boundary the junction diverges from the germline segment, which might be a read error. This rearrangement joins TRBV10-1 to TRBJ1-6; D unclear. This CDR3 has 8 amino acids. Germline V gene sequence: CDR1 WNHNN, CDR2 SYGVQD (reference sequence). CDR3 in amino acids: CASRMEDF. As DNA, the CDR3 is TGCGCCAGCCGTATGGAGGACTTT.

This clone was seen a few times. The chain combines TRBV5-1 with TRBJ2-3; 7 bases fit TRBD1. Germline trimming cut 2 bases from V and 4 bases from J; bases unmatched to any gene: 13. This CDR3 has 17 amino acids. Germline V gene lookup returns CDR1 SGHRS and CDR2 YFSETQ. Written as DNA, the CDR3 is TGCGCCAGCAGCTTAACCGGGACAGAGATACGAGCAGATACGCAGTATTTT. Translating it yields CASSLTGTEIRADTQYF.

This clone showed up just a few times. The V call is TRBV19, the J call TRBJ2-7, with D perhaps matching TRBD2 (5 bases). Germline V gives CDR1 LNHDA, CDR2 SQIVND (reference sequence). The CDR3 is 13 amino acids. V lost 1 base and J lost 5, with 9 bases in between. CDR3: CASSIGSGNEQYF. Here the CDR3 DNA reads TGTGCCAGTAGTATAGGATCCGGGAACGAGCAGTACTTC.

The V gene is TRBV2, the J gene TRBJ2-5; 8 bases fit TRBD1. TRBJ2-7 explains the end of the DNA better; the J call may be wrong. CDR3 length: 14 residues. Per germline, CDR1 SNHLY and CDR2 FYNNEI. CDR3 sequence (DNA): TGTGCCAGCAGTATCGACAGGGGTGCTTACGAGCAGTACTTC. It translates to CASSIDRGAYEQYF.

The gene calls are TRBV19 and TRBJ1-5; maybe TRBD1 (5 bases). This CDR3 comprises 14 residues. Trimming took 7 bases from V and 3 from J, leaving 13 bases between them. CDR1 is LNHDA, CDR2 SQIVND, per germline (reference sequence). This CDR3 is CASNLDTFNQPQHF. The CDR3 DNA follows: TGTGCCAGTAACTTGGACACCTTCAATCAGCCCCAGCATTTT.

This clone is a singleton in its sample. The chain couples TRBV7-3 to TRBJ1-2; D is ambiguous. Deletions cut 5 bases from V and 3 bases from J, with 13 bases between. Per germline, CDR1 SGHTA and CDR2 FQGTGA. The CDR3 loop spans 14 amino acids. The CDR3 sequence: CASSAQPSDYGYTF. CDR3 in DNA: TGTGCCAGCAGCGCCCAACCATCGGACTATGGCTACACCTTC. Variable domain in full (rest from reference TRBV7-3 and TRBJ1-2): GAGVSQTPSNKVTEKGKYVELRCDPISGHTALYWYRQSLGQGPEFLIYFQGTGAADDSGLPNDRFFAVRPEGSVSTLKIQRTERGDSAVYLCASSAQPSDYGYTFGSGTRLTVV.

The rearrangement links TRBV5-4 to TRBJ1-2; 8 nucleotides line up with TRBD1. The CDR3 consists of 14 residues. Unmatched junction bases numbered 8, after V lost 4 bases and J lost 6 bases. Looked up from germline, CDR1 is SGHNT and CDR2 is YYREEE (reference sequence). The chain's CDR3 is CASSPRQGRDGYTF. The CDR3, as DNA: TGTGCCAGCAGCCCCCGACAGGGGAGGGATGGCTACACCTTC.